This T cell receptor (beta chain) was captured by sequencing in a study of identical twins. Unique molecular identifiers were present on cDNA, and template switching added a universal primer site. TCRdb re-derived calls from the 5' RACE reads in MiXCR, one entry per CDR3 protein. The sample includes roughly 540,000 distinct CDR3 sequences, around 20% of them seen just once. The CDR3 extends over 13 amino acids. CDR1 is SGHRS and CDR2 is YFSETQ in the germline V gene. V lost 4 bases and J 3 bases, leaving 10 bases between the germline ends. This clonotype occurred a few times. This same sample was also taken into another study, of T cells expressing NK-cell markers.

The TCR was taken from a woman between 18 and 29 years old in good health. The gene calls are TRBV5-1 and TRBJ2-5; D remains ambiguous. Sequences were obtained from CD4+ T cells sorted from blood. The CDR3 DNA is TGCGCCAGCAGCCCTAGTGTCGAAGAGACCCAGTACTTC. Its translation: CASSPSVEETQYF.